This section outlines one TCR beta chain sequence together with its context. This record belongs to a study of blood T cell repertoires in COVID-19. Background on the study: The samples span acute and convalescent COVID-19 from the United States, Italy and Spain.

V gave up 4 bases and J gave up 4 bases, with 15 bases separating them. CDR3 length: 15 amino acids. Germline values: CDR1 SNHLY, CDR2 FYNNEI. The method was immunoSEQ multiplex PCR; TCRdb's version includes in-frame clones alone and lacks a portion of them. The sample holds some 400,000 clones; 70% to 90% are singletons and the top ten take around 3%. Sequencing was done on a sample of peripheral blood. The sequence came from a human donor in a cohort sampled during active COVID-19. The chain couples TRBV2 to TRBJ2-3; D gene uncertain. This CDR3 reads CASSVRVLFSDTQYF. CDR3 bases: TGTGCCAGCAGTGTCCGTGTTCTTTTTTCAGATACGCAGTATTTT. The entire variable domain, with the rest obtained from reference TRBV2 and TRBJ2-3, is as follows: EPEVTQTPSHQVTQMGQEVILRCVPISNHLYFYWYRQILGQKVEFLVSFYNNEISEKSEIFDDQFSVERPDGSNFTLKIRSTKLEDSAMYFCASSVRVLFSDTQYFGPGTRLTVL.